Listed here are 10 T cell receptor beta chains from one sample, sequenced in a study of blood T cell repertoires in COVID-19. The method was immunoSEQ multiplex PCR; TCRdb's version includes in-frame clones alone and lacks a portion of them. Of 470,000 or so clones listed, more than 85% were seen once; the top ten hold roughly 4.3%. Sequencing was carried out using peripheral blood. These receptors were collected from a woman aged 25 to 39 with acute or convalescent COVID-19.

The gene calls are TRBV19 and TRBJ2-3; maybe TRBD2 (6 bases). Germline V gene sequence: CDR1 LNHDA, CDR2 SQIVND (reference sequence). Between the trimmed V and J ends, which lost 7 bases and 5 bases, there was a span of 19 bases. This CDR3 has 15 residues. Written as DNA, the CDR3 is TGTGCCAGTACAAAGCCCGGGGGTACACAAGATACGCAGTATTTT. Its translation is CASTKPGGTQDTQYF.

The V call is TRBV5-4, the J call TRBJ2-7; 9 nucleotides align to TRBD1. This CDR3 contains 14 residues. Germline CDR1 and CDR2: SGHNT and YYREEE (reference sequence). Losses at the gene ends were 3 bases for V and 2 bases for J; bases not matched to a gene: 3. The CDR3 here is CASSSGQGPYEQYF. The CDR3 DNA reads TGTGCCAGCAGCTCTGGACAGGGGCCCTACGAGCAGTACTTC.

The chain is built from TRBV5-4 and TRBJ2-5; 8 bases are shared with TRBD1. From germline, CDR1 is SGHNT and CDR2 YYREEE (reference sequence). V lost 4 bases to trimming and J lost 3 bases; unmatched junction nucleotides: 8. The CDR3 has 15 amino acids. The DNA of the CDR3 is TGTGCCAGCAGCCCACCGGGACAGGTGGAAGAGACCCAGTACTTC. Protein sequence: CASSPPGQVEETQYF. The entire variable domain, with the rest obtained from reference TRBV5-4 and TRBJ2-5, is as follows: ETGVTQSPTHLIKTRGQQVTLRCSSQSGHNTVSWYQQALGQGPQFIFQYYREEENGRGNFPPRFSGLQFPNYSSELNVNALELDDSALYLCASSPPGQVEETQYFGPGTRLLVL.

This clone turned up a few times. The chain recombines TRBV9 with TRBJ1-5; 7 bases are a match to TRBD1. Per the germline V gene, CDR1 is SGDLS and CDR2 is YYNGEE. The CDR3 has 13 amino acids. The J segment lost 4 bases and the V segment lost 4 bases, leaving 2 bases of the junction unmatched. The CDR3 region is CASSPGQNQPQHF. In DNA form, the CDR3 reads TGTGCCAGCAGCCCGGGACAGAATCAGCCCCAGCATTTT.

Notes on this clone: One end of the junction is discordant with germline, which a read error may explain. The chain has TRBV30 and TRBJ1-4; D is unresolved. The germline CDR1 and CDR2 sequences are GTSNPN and SVGIG (reference sequence). This CDR3 is 13 amino acids long. The CDR3 DNA reads as TGTGCCTGGAGTCCCCTAGATAATGATAAACTGTTTTTT. Translated, it gives CAWSPLDNDKLFF. The full variable domain, with the rest looked up from reference TRBV30 and TRBJ1-4, is SQTIHQWPATLVQPVGSPLSLECTVEGTSNPNLYWYRQAAGRGLQLLFYSVGIGQISSEVPQNLSASRPQDRQFILSSKKLLLSDSGFYLCAWSPLDNDKLFFGSGTQLSVL.

The gene calls are TRBV6-6 and TRBJ1-6; D is uncertain. The germline gives CDR1 MNHNY, CDR2 SVGAGI (reference sequence). The CDR3 is 13 residues long. Trimming pared 6 bases from V and 7 bases from J, leaving 10 bases between. Written as DNA, the CDR3 is TGTGCCAGCAGGCCCAGGTTCAATTCACCCCTCCACTTT. This codes for CASRPRFNSPLHF.

The gene calls are TRBV28 and TRBJ1-2; D gene uncertain. The V and J ends lost 2 bases and 5 bases respectively, with 9 bases between them. The CDR3 totals 13 residues. Germline CDR1 MDHEN, CDR2 SYDVKM. The CDR3 DNA reads as TGTGCCAGCAGTTTAGCGGTACGATATGGCTACACCTTC. It encodes CASSLAVRYGYTF.

The gene calls are TRBV19 and TRBJ2-5; D is possibly TRBD1 (6 bases). Per the germline V gene, CDR1 is LNHDA and CDR2 is SQIVND (reference sequence). Trimming shortened V by 3 bases and J by 6 bases, and 14 bases separated the two germline ends. The CDR3 loop spans 14 amino acids. CDR3 sequence reads: CASSMTGEMQTQYF. CDR3 nucleotides: TGTGCCAGTAGTATGACAGGAGAAATGCAGACCCAGTACTTC.

The rearrangement uses TRBV2 and TRBJ1-4, with TRBD1 as a possible D gene (6 bases). The CDR3 spans 14 residues. The V end lost 1 base, the J end lost 6 bases, and 9 bases lay between the germline ends. The germline V gene encodes CDR1 SNHLY and CDR2 FYNNEI. The CDR3 region is CASSEEQGDEKLFF. Here the CDR3 DNA reads TGTGCCAGCAGTGAAGAACAGGGTGATGAAAAACTGTTTTTT.

The chain links TRBV3-1 (or the pseudogene TRBV3-2) to TRBJ2-2; D perhaps matches TRBD2 (5 bases). The V end lost 1 base, the J end lost 6 bases, and 9 bases lay between the germline ends. The CDR3 consists of 14 residues. Germline assignment: CDR1 LGHDT and CDR2 YNNKEL (reference sequence). CDR3 region: CASSQGRGPGELFF. The CDR3 DNA reads as TGTGCCAGCAGCCAAGGAAGAGGGCCCGGGGAGCTGTTTTTT.